This T cell receptor (beta chain) comes out of a study of T-cell reconstitution after alpha-beta-depleted transplantation in children. A TCRbeta library incorporating unique molecular identifiers was prepared. Using its own MiXCR run on the PCR reads, TCRdb lists one record per CDR3 protein. The table lists approximately 240,000 distinct CDR3 sequences, roughly a tenth of them singletons. This clonotype was recorded only once. Antigen: not known. General observations from the study: As was reported, about two months after transplant, alpha-beta T cells came from several hundred expanded graft clones.

Trimming removed 5 bases at V and 7 bases at J, with 19 bases between. The CDR3 is made up of 15 amino acids. Germline lookup yields CDR1 KGHDR and CDR2 SFDVKD. The sample consisted of PBMCs, taken before TCRalphabeta/CD19-depleted stem cell transplant. The gene calls are TRBV24-1 and TRBJ2-5; a weak D match, TRBD2 (6 bases). The origin of this receptor is a child less than two years old with acute myeloid leukemia, due to receive a stem cell transplant. The CDR3, as DNA: TGTGCCACCAGTGGCCGCCGGGAGAGTGGAGTGACCCAGTACTTC. Translated, it gives CATSGRRESGVTQYF.